This T cell receptor (beta chain) appears in the sequencing data of a study of blood T cell repertoires in COVID-19 (TCRdb year 2020). Regarding the study in general: Samples covering the acute and convalescent phases of COVID-19 were provided by collaborators in the United States, Italy and Spain. The prospective study material was composed of cDNA or gDNA derived from T cells, B-cell-depleted T cells, or PBMCs. Subjects who had been exposed to COVID-19, were actively infected with it, or had recovered from it provided the deeply sampled blood TCRbeta repertoires that made up the dataset. The repertoires were released in a freely available public database meant as a resource for research on the immune response to SARS-CoV-2. Samples came from the ongoing ImmuneRACE study (first 160 participants) plus 1,254 subjects from 6 global collaborators. Nearly every sample came with metadata listing a de-identified subject ID, COVID-19 status, age in years and sex. Where available, HLA class I and class II types were obtained from metadata supplied by the sample provider rather than from assay-based typing. The investigation overall reported the following: The quantity of clinical and demographic metadata differed by source and by participant and was supplied without curation.

Of note for this clone: Its antigen remains unidentified. No much larger clone exists at a distance of one base, and base qualities are not known.

Whole blood was collected in K2EDTA tubes by collaborating institutions according to the institutions' own protocols. For TCRbeta analysis, collaborator samples were shipped as frozen whole blood, as isolated PBMCs, or as DNA extracted from either sample type. V has 2 bases trimmed and J has 0 bases trimmed; junction bases matching no gene number 6. Sequences LGHDT (CDR1) and YNNKEL (CDR2) are obtained from the germline V gene (reference sequence). The CDR3 goes from the cysteine to the phenylalanine over 19 residues. The read is trimmed to its CDR3 DNA, 57 bases read in frame from base 1. TCRbeta CDR3 regions were amplified from genomic DNA by means of the immunoSEQ Assay, a bias-controlled multiplex PCR. Turning to the authors' computational methods: The number of nucleated cells in each sample was estimated by amplification of reference gene primers within the assay. To quantify the absolute abundance of each unique TCRbeta CDR3 rearrangement, sequence reads were collapsed and filtered. For each sample, productive Simpson clonality was calculated as the square root of Simpson's diversity index across productive rearrangements. Entries here come from immuneACCESS through TCRdb and include only in-frame sequences with V and J called. Some clones fail to appear in such tables; in the studies checked, an unresolved V gene covers under half of the shortfall, and the cause of the remainder is unknown. The V and J calls and clone size were taken over from that table, and D and trimming were inferred from the DNA. Within this sample are 130,000 to 150,000 clones, with roughly 80% of them counted one time only. The top ten hold approximately 9% of the sample.

The chain employs TRBV3-1 (or the pseudogene TRBV3-2) and TRBJ2-5; TRBD2 lines up with 16 middle nucleotides. Material for sequencing was peripheral blood. The clonotype comes from a woman of 80 years or more in a cohort sampled during active or convalescent COVID-19. The nucleotide sequence is given as TGTGCCAGCAGCCAACCCGGGACTAGCGGGGGGGGGTACCAAGAGACCCAGTACTTC. Its protein is CASSQPGTSGGGYQETQYF.